The present T cell receptor (beta chain) was sequenced within a study of identifying expanded T cells in peripheral blood. The length of the CDR3 is 16 residues. Germline-derived CDR1 and CDR2 are MGHRA and YSYEKL. The germline V and J ends were trimmed by 0 bases and 5 bases, with 16 bases remaining between them. Measured with immunoSEQ multiplex PCR; TCRdb has only the in-frame clones, and not every one. The data contain around 70,000 clones, 90% of them singletons. No infections or other immune events were documented during collection. This TCR was sampled from a person between 18 and 75 years old in good health. Sequenced input: blood. V gene TRBV4-1 combines with J gene TRBJ1-2, with D perhaps matching TRBD1 (5 bases). CDR3 residues: CASSQDRPERGYGYTF. For the CDR3, the DNA is TGCGCCAGCAGCCAAGATCGGCCGGAAAGGGGTTATGGCTACACCTTC.